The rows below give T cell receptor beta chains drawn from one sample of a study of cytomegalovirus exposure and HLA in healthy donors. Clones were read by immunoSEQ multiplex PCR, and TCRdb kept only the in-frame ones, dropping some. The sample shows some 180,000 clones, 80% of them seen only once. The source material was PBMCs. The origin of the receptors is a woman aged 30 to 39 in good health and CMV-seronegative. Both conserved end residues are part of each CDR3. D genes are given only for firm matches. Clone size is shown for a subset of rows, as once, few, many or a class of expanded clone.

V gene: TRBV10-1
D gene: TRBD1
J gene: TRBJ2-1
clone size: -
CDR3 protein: CASSGDSGTYNEQFF
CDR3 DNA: TGCGCCAGCAGTGGGGACAGTGGGACCTACAATGAGCAGTTCTTC

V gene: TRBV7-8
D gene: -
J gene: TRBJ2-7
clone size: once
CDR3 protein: CASSFGVISYEQYF
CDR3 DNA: TGTGCCAGCAGCTTCGGGGTCATCTCCTACGAGCAGTACTTC

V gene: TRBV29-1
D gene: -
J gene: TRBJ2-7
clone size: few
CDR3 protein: CSVGSYEQYF
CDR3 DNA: TGCAGCGTTGGGAGCTACGAGCAGTACTTC

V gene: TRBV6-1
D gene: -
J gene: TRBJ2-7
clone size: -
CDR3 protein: CASSEATDFRYYEQYF
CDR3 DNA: TGTGCCAGCAGTGAAGCGACTGATTTTCGGTACTACGAGCAGTACTTC

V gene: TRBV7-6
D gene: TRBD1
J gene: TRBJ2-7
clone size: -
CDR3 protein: CASSRTGVDLYEQYF
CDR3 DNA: TGTGCCAGCAGCCGCACAGGGGTAGATCTCTACGAGCAGTACTTC

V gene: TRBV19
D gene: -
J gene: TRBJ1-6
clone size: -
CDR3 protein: CASSIFLGVGYSPLHF
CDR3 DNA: TGTGCCAGTAGTATTTTCCTCGGGGTCGGGTATTCACCCCTCCACTTT

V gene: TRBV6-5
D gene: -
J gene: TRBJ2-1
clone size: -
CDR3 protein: CASNARLGPGNEQFF
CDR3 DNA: TGTGCCAGCAATGCTCGACTAGGGCCTGGGAATGAGCAGTTCTTC

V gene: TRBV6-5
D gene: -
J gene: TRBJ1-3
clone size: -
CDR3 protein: CASSYRGRSRNTIYF
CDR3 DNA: TGTGCCAGCAGTTACCGTGGCAGATCTAGGAACACCATATATTTT

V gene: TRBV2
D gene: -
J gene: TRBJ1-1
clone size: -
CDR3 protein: CASSDQVNTEAFF
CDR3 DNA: TGTGCCAGCAGTGACCAGGTGAACACTGAAGCTTTCTTT

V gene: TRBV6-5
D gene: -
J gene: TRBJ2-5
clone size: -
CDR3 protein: CASRVTSTRETQYF
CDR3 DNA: TGTGCCAGTCGGGTTACGTCAACGCGGGAGACCCAGTACTTC

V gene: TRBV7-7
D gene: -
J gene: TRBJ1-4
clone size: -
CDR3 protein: CASSLGGELKTRLREKLFF
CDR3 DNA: TGTGCCAGCAGCTTAGGTGGCGAGCTCAAAACCCGTCTCAGGGAAAAACTGTTTTTT

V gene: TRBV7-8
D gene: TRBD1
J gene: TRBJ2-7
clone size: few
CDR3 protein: CASSRIDRGPYEQYF
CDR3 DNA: TGTGCCAGCAGCCGTATAGACAGGGGACCATACGAGCAGTACTTC

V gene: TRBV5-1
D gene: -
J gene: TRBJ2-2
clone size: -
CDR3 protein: CASSTHRNTGELFF
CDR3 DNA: TGCGCCAGCAGCACTCACAGGAACACCGGGGAGCTGTTTTTT

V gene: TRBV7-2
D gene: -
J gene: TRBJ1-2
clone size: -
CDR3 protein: CASSSIGISGYGYTF
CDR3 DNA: TGTGCCAGCAGCTCGATCGGGATTTCAGGCTATGGCTACACCTTC

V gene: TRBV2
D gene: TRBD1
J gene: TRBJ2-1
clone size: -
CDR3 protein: CASSDQGASYNEQFF
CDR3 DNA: TGTGCCAGCAGTGACCAGGGGGCTTCCTACAATGAGCAGTTCTTC

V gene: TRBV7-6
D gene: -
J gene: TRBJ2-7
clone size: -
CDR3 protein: CASSLTDKTYEQYF
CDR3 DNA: TGTGCCAGCAGCTTAACGGACAAGACCTACGAGCAGTACTTC

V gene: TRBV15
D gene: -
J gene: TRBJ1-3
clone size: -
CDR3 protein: CATSRDRDTSGNTIYF
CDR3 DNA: TGTGCCACCAGCAGAGATAGGGACACCTCTGGAAACACCATATATTTT

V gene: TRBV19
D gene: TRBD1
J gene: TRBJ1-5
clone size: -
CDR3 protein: CASSIVYRGPYQPQHF
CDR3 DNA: TGTGCCAGTAGTATAGTGTACAGGGGGCCGTATCAGCCCCAGCATTTT

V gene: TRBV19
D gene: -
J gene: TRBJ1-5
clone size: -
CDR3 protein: CASSIVVGNQPQHF
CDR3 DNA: TGTGCCAGTAGTATTGTAGTCGGCAATCAGCCCCAGCATTTT

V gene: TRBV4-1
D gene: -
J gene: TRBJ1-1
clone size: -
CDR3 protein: CASSQPWGDLNTEAFF
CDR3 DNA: TGCGCCAGCAGCCAACCCTGGGGGGATTTGAACACTGAAGCTTTCTTT

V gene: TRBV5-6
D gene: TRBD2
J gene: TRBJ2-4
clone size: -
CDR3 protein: CASSTGLVGIQYF
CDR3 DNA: TGTGCCAGCAGCACAGGACTAGTAGGCATTCAGTACTTC

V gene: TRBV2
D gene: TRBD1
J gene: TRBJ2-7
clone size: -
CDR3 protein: CASSGTGGYEQYF
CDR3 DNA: TGTGCCAGCTCCGGGACAGGGGGCTACGAGCAGTACTTC

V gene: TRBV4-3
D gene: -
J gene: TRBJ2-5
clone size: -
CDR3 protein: CASSQDWGGGLQETQYF
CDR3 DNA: TGCGCCAGCAGCCAAGATTGGGGAGGGGGATTACAAGAGACCCAGTACTTC

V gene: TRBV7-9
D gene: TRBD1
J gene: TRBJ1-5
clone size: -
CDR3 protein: CASSSTGVRQPQHF
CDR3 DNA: TGTGCCAGCAGCTCCACAGGGGTCCGTCAGCCCCAGCATTTT

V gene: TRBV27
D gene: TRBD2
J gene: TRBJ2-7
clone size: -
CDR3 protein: CASSLTRGGPYEQYF
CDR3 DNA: TGTGCCAGCAGTTTAACCCGGGGGGGCCCCTACGAGCAGTACTTC

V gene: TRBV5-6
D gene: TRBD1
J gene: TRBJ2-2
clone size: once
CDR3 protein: CASSRGSRGQTGELFF
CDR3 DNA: TGTGCCAGCAGCCGTGGGTCCAGGGGGCAGACCGGGGAGCTGTTTTTT

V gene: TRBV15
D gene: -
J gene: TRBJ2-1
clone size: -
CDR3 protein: CATIRGDSYNEQFF
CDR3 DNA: TGTGCCACCATCCGAGGTGACTCCTACAATGAGCAGTTCTTC

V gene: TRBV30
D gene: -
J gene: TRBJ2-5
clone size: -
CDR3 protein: CAWSAEETQYF
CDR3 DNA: TGTGCCTGGAGTGCGGAAGAGACCCAGTACTTC